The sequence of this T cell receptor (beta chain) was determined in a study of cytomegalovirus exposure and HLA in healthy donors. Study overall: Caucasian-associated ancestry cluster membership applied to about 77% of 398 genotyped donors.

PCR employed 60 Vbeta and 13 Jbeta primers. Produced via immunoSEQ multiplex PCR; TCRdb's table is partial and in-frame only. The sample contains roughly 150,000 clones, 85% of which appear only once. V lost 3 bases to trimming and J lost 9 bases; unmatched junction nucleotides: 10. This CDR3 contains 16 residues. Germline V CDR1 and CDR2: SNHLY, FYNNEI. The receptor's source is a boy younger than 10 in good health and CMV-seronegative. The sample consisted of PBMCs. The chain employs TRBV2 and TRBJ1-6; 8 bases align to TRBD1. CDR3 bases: TGTGCCAGCAGTGATGCAGGGGGCTCCCGGGTTTCACCCCTCCACTTT. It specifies CASSDAGGSRVSPLHF.